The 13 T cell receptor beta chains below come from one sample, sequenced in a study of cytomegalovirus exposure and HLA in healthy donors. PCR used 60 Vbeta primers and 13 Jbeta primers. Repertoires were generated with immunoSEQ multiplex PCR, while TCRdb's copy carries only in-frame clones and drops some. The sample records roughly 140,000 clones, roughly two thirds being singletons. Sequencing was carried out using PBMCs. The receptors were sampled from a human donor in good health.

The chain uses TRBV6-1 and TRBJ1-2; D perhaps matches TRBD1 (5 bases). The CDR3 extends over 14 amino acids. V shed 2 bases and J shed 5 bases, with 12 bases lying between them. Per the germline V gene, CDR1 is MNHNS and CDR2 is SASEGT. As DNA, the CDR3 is TGTGCCAGCAGTGAAACAGGATTTATTTATGGCTACACCTTC. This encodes CASSETGFIYGYTF.

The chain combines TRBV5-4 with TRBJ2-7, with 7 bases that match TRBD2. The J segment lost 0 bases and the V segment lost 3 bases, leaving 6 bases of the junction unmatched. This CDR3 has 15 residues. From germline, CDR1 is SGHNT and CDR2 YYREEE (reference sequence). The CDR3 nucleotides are TGTGCCAGCAGCTGGGGAGGGGCTAGCTCCTACGAGCAGTACTTC. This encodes CASSWGGASSYEQYF.

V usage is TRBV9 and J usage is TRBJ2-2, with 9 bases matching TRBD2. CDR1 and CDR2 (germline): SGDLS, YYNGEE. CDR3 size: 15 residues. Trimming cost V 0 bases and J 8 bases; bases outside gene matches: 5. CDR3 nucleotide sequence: TGTGCCAGCAGCGTAGGAACTAGCGGGCGGGGGGAGCTGTTTTTT. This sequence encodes CASSVGTSGRGELFF.

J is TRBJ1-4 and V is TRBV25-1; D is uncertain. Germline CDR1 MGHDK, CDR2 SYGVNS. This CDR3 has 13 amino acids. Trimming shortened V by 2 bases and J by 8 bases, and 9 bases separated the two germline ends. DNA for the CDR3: TGTGCCAGCAGTGAACGGAGGAGGGAAAAACTGTTTTTT. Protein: CASSERRREKLFF. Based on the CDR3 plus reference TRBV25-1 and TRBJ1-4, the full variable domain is EADIYQTPRYLVIGTGKKITLECSQTMGHDKMYWYQQDPGMELHLIHYSYGVNSTEKGDLSSESTVSRIRTEHFPLTLESARPSHTSQYLCASSERRREKLFFGSGTQLSVL.

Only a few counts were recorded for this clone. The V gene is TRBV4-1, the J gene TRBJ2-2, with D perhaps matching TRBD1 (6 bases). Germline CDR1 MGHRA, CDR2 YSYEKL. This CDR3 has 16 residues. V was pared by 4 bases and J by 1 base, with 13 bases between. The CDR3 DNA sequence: TGCGCCAGCAGCCGGACCGGGACAAGGAACACCGGGGAGCTGTTTTTT. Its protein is CASSRTGTRNTGELFF.

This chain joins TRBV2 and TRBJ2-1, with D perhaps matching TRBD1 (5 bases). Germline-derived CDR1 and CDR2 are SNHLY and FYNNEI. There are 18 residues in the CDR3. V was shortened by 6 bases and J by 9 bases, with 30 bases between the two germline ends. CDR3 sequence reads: CASSVDSFRSDLRFEQFF. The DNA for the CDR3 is TGTGCCAGCAGCGTAGACAGCTTTCGGTCGGACCTCCGTTTTGAGCAGTTCTTC. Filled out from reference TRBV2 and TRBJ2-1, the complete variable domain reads EPEVTQTPSHQVTQMGQEVILRCVPISNHLYFYWYRQILGQKVEFLVSFYNNEISEKSEIFDDQFSVERPDGSNFTLKIRSTKLEDSAMYFCASSVDSFRSDLRFEQFFGPGTRLTVL.

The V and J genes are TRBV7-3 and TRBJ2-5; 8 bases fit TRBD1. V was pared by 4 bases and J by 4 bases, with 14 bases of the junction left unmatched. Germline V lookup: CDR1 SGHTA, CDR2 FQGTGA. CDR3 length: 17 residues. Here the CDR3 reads CASSSGQGALFGETQYF. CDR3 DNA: TGTGCCAGCAGCTCAGGACAGGGAGCTTTATTCGGAGAGACCCAGTACTTC.

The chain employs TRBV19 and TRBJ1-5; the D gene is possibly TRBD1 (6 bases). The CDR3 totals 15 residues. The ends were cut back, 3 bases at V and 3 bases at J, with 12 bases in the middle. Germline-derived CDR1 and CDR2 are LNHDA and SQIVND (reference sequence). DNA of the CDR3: TGTGCCAGTAGTATCGGGGGGGCTATCAATCAGCCCCAGCATTTT. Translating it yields CASSIGGAINQPQHF.

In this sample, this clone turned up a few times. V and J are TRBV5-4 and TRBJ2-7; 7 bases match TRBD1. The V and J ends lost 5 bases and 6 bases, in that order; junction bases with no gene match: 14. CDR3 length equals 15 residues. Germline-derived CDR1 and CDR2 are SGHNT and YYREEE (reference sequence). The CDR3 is CASRSDRVQVSEQYF. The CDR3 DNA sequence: TGTGCCAGCAGATCAGACAGGGTGCAAGTGAGCGAGCAGTACTTC.

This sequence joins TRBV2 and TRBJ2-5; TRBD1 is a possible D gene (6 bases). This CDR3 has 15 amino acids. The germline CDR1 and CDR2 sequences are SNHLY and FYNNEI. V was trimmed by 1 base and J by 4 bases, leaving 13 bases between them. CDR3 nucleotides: TGTGCCAGCAGTGAAGACAGGGCAGGAGGAGAGACCCAGTACTTC. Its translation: CASSEDRAGGETQYF.

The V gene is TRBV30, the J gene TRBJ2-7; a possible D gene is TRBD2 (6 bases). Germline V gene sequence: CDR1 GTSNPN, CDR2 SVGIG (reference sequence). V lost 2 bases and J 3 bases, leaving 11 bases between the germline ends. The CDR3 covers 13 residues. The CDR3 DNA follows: TGTGCCTGGAGTTTCTCCGGGGGCTACGAGCAGTACTTC. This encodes CAWSFSGGYEQYF.

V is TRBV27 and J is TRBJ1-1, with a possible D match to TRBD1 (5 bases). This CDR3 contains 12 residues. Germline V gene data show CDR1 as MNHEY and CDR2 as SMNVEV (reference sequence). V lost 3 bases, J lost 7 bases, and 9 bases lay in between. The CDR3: CASSFPGGEAFF. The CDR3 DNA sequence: TGTGCCAGCAGTTTTCCGGGGGGTGAAGCTTTCTTT.

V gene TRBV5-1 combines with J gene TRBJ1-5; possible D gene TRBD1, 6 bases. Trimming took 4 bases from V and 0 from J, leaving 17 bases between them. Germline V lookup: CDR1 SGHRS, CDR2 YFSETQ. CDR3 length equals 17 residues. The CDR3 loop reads CASSPLGQIDSNQPQHF. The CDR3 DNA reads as TGCGCCAGCAGCCCACTCGGACAGATAGATAGCAATCAGCCCCAGCATTTT.